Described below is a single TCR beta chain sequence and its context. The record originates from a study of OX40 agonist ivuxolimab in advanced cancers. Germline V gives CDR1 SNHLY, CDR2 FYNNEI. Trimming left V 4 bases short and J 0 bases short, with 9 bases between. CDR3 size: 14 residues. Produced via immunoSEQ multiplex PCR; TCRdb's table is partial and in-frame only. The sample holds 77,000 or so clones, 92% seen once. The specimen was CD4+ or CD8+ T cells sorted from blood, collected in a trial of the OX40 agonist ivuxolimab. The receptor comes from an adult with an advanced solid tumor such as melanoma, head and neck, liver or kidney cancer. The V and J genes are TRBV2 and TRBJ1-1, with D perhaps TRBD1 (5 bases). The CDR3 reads CASSGGSMNTEAFF. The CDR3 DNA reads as TGTGCCAGCAGTGGGGGGAGTATGAACACTGAAGCTTTCTTT. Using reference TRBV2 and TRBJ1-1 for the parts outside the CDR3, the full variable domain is EPEVTQTPSHQVTQMGQEVILRCVPISNHLYFYWYRQILGQKVEFLVSFYNNEISEKSEIFDDQFSVERPDGSNFTLKIRSTKLEDSAMYFCASSGGSMNTEAFFGQGTRLTVV.